This TCR beta chain appears in the sequencing data of a study of tumor-infiltrating lymphocytes in oesophageal squamous cell carcinoma (TCRdb year 2016). With respect to this clonotype: Its antigen target is currently unknown. No base quality information exists; no much larger clone differs at one position.

The junction carries 14 bases between V and J, which are trimmed by 3 bases and 6 bases respectively. The germline V gene supplies CDR1 SGHTA and CDR2 FQGNSA. From the cysteine up to the phenylalanine, the CDR3 has a length of 14 residues. Just CDR3 DNA is preserved here, 42 bases in frame from base 1. Library preparation employed PCR. The sequencing machine was an Illumina HiSeq 2000. Starting from the raw public reads, TCRdb applied fastp trimming at Q25, assembled clones with MiXCR and retained in-frame beta chains. Under each unique CDR3 protein, matching rows form one entry showing the most common genes and DNA. The sample includes 8,500 to 11,000 distinct CDR3 sequences, with roughly 60% observed a single time. Of the sample, around 27% is held by the ten largest clones.

The sequence came from a female donor with esophageal squamous cell carcinoma. Sequencing was performed on esophageal tumor tissue. The chain is made from TRBV7-2 and TRBJ1-2, with TRBD1 perhaps the D gene, on 5 matching bases. The DNA sequence reads TGTGCCAGCAGCTTCGCCCCGTTGGGGCATGGCTACACCTTC. Its product reads: CASSFAPLGHGYTF.